These 14 T cell receptor beta chains were sequenced from one sample in a study of blood T cells in healthy people across ages. Primers used in a second PCR of roughly 6 to 12 cycles were a sample-barcoded 5' primer and a J-beta primer mix. One entry per CDR3 protein, called by TCRdb with MiXCR from the 5' RACE reads. The repertoire holds 650,000 to 1,000,000 distinct CDR3 sequences, with around 34% as singletons. Sequenced: blood. The receptors were gathered from a man aged 18 to 29 in good health.

Many counts were recorded for this clonotype. V and J are TRBV29-1 and TRBJ2-4; 8 nucleotides match TRBD2. The CDR3 sequence is 13 residues long. CDR1 is SQVTM, CDR2 ANQGSEA, per germline. V lost 4 bases and J lost 4; bases outside the gene matches: 3. The chain's CDR3 is CSVGGGGKNIQYF. The DNA of the CDR3 is TGCAGCGTTGGTGGCGGGGGGAAAAACATTCAGTACTTC.

The chain combines TRBV20-1 with TRBJ2-5; 8 bases are shared with TRBD1. V lost 3 bases to trimming and J lost 7 bases; unmatched junction nucleotides: 10. CDR1 and CDR2 (germline): DFQATT, SNEGSKA (reference sequence). The CDR3 is 14 amino acids. The CDR3 reads CSARDRVSRGTQYF. Here the CDR3 DNA reads TGCAGTGCTAGGGACAGGGTCTCTAGGGGGACCCAGTACTTC.

This clonotype occurred many times. The V call is TRBV20-1, the J call TRBJ2-3; tentatively, D is TRBD2 (6 bases). Looked up from germline, CDR1 is DFQATT and CDR2 is SNEGSKA (reference sequence). V was cut by 1 base and J by 4 bases, with 9 bases left in between. The CDR3 has 13 residues. This CDR3 reads CSARVPGADTQYF. In DNA, the CDR3 is TGCAGTGCTAGAGTCCCGGGGGCAGATACGCAGTATTTT.

This clonotype was observed a handful of times. V is TRBV6-6 and J is TRBJ2-3; TRBD1 might be the D (5 bases). Between the trimmed V and J ends, which lost 5 bases and 2 bases, there was a span of 17 bases. CDR3 length equals 16 residues. Germline loops: CDR1 MNHNY, CDR2 SVGAGI (reference sequence). This CDR3 is CASSQKTDTLTDTQYF. Written as DNA, the CDR3 is TGTGCCAGCAGTCAGAAGACAGATACTCTCACAGATACGCAGTATTTT.

This clonotype was counted at least ten times. The rearrangement joins TRBV20-1 to TRBJ2-5; 8 bases are a match to TRBD2. J gave up 2 bases and V 6 bases, and 8 bases lay outside the gene matches. Germline-derived CDR1 and CDR2 are DFQATT and SNEGSKA (reference sequence). This CDR3 contains 14 residues. The CDR3 nucleotides are TGCAGTGCAACTATAGCGGGGAATCAAGAGACCCAGTACTTC. Protein: CSATIAGNQETQYF.

V gene TRBV18 combines with J gene TRBJ1-1; TRBD1 agrees at 7 bases. Germline loops: CDR1 KGHSH, CDR2 LQKENI. CDR3 size: 16 residues. V was clipped by 3 bases and J by 3 bases; unmatched bases: 10. The CDR3 reads CASSPIRQGRDTEAFF. CDR3 DNA sequence: TGTGCCAGCTCACCTATTCGACAGGGAAGGGACACTGAAGCTTTCTTT.

This clonotype was detected only a few times. The CDR3: CASSFRGGGSTEAFF. The CDR3, as DNA: TGTGCCAGCAGCTTCAGGGGAGGGGGGAGCACTGAAGCTTTCTTT. V usage is TRBV7-9 and J usage is TRBJ1-1; weak D call: TRBD1 (6 bases). The germline V gene encodes CDR1 SEHNR and CDR2 FQNEAQ (reference sequence). This CDR3 spans 15 amino acids. The V end was cut by 3 bases, the J end by 4 bases, with 15 bases between.

J is TRBJ2-6 and V is TRBV10-3, with 7 nucleotides matching TRBD1. This CDR3 comprises 16 residues. The germline CDR1 and CDR2 sequences are ENHRY and SYGVKD. J was trimmed by 2 bases and V by 3 bases; bases with no gene match: 4. CDR3 loop: CAISDRGRTGANVLTF. The CDR3 DNA reads as TGTGCCATCAGTGACAGGGGGAGAACTGGGGCCAACGTCCTGACTTTC.

The V gene is TRBV18, the J gene TRBJ2-1; D remains ambiguous. With the DNA end fitting TRBJ2-7 better, the J assignment may be wrong. CDR1 KGHSH and CDR2 LQKENI come from the germline V gene. The CDR3 is 14 residues long. The CDR3 nucleotides are TGTGCCAGCTCCCAGAGTCCCTCCTACAATGAGCAGTACTTC. It translates to CASSQSPSYNEQYF.

This clonotype was observed at least ten times. The chain combines TRBV7-9 with TRBJ2-3, with D possibly TRBD1 on 5 matching bases. The ends were cut back, 4 bases at V and 2 bases at J, with 13 bases in the middle. CDR3 length equals 15 residues. The germline CDR1 and CDR2 sequences are SEHNR and FQNEAQ (reference sequence). This chain's CDR3 is CASSSEKTDTDTQYF. CDR3 nucleotide sequence: TGTGCCAGCAGCTCCGAGAAGACAGACACAGATACGCAGTATTTT.

This clonotype was seen ten or more times. The chain combines TRBV12-3 or TRBV12-4 with TRBJ2-3; 11 bases are a match to TRBD1. The CDR3 is 16 residues long. V lost 5 bases, J lost 2 bases, and 6 bases stayed unmatched. The CDR3 nucleotides are TGTGCCAGCAGTCCTGGACAGGGGGCTCTCACAGATACGCAGTATTTT. Its translation is CASSPGQGALTDTQYF.

This chain uses TRBV7-2 with TRBJ1-1; TRBD1 matches at 7 bases. The CDR3 totals 12 residues. J was trimmed by 12 bases and V by 4 bases; bases with no gene match: 8. Germline V CDR1 and CDR2: SGHTA, FQGNSA. The CDR3 nucleotides are TGTGCCAGCAGCTCCGCGGCGGGACAGCCTTTCTTT. This codes for CASSSAAGQPFF.

The V and J genes are TRBV9 and TRBJ1-4, with D perhaps matching TRBD1 (5 bases). This CDR3 contains 14 residues. Trimming removed 7 bases at V and 4 bases at J, with 14 bases between. CDR1 and CDR2 (germline): SGDLS, YYNGEE. As DNA, the CDR3 is TGTGCCAGCGGCAGCGGGGGTGATAATGAAAAACTGTTTTTT. This codes for CASGSGGDNEKLFF.

The sample holds a few counts of this clonotype. The rearrangement joins TRBV5-5 to TRBJ1-2; D gene uncertain. Between the trimmed V and J ends, which lost 6 bases and 5 bases, there was a span of 14 bases. The germline CDR1 and CDR2 sequences are SGHKS and YYEKEE (reference sequence). The CDR3 has 13 amino acids. CDR3 protein: CASNSNDGYGYTF. The CDR3 DNA reads as TGTGCCAGCAACTCTAATGACGGTTATGGCTACACCTTC.